These 24 T cell receptor beta chains share one sample of origin, sequenced in a study of T cells in Graves' hyperthyroidism and ophthalmopathy. Template material for amplifying TCR beta CDR3 regions consisted of RNA transcripts. TCR CDR3 underwent first-round RT-PCR with the HTBI primer set. TCRdb passed the multiplex PCR reads through MiXCR, listing each CDR3 protein once. The sample holds fewer than 400,000 distinct CDR3 sequences; over 11% are singletons and the top ten take 25% to 30%. Sequenced sample: blood. Source of these receptors: a man aged 50-60 years with Graves' ophthalmopathy.

This clonotype was seen many times. The chain combines TRBV30 with TRBJ2-3, with 8 nucleotides matching TRBD2. Looked up from germline, CDR1 is GTSNPN and CDR2 is SVGIG (reference sequence). This CDR3 is 12 amino acids long. The junction had 1 base not matched to a gene; V was cut back by 4 bases and J by 4 bases. The CDR3 nucleotides read TGTGCCTGGACGACTAGCGCAGATACGCAGTATTTT. As protein: CAWTTSADTQYF.

This clonotype came up many times. One end of the junction fails to match germline, which may point to a read error. The chain links TRBV7-7 to TRBJ2-1; D may be TRBD1 (5 bases). Germline assignment: CDR1 SSHAT and CDR2 FNYEAQ (reference sequence). There are 12 residues in the CDR3. CDR3 sequence (DNA): TGTGCTAGCAGCTTCGGCGGCTCACAGGAGTTCTTC. It yields the protein CASSFGGSQEFF.

This clonotype was seen just once. The chain recombines TRBV20-1 with TRBJ1-5; 8 bases fit TRBD1. The length of the CDR3 is 14 residues. Germline-derived CDR1 and CDR2 are DFQATT and SNEGSKA (reference sequence). V gave up 6 bases and J gave up 7 bases; unmatched junction bases: 11. The CDR3: CSAADDRGGQPQHF. CDR3 in DNA: TGCAGTGCAGCCGACGACAGGGGAGGACAGCCCCAGCATTTT.

This clonotype was counted a few times. V usage is TRBV29-1 and J usage is TRBJ1-4; no clear D. The CDR3 runs to 13 residues. Deletions cut 6 bases from V and 1 base from J, with 9 bases between. CDR1 and CDR2 from the germline V gene are SQVTM and ANQGSEA. The CDR3 DNA reads TGCAGCGTACGAGACGGAACTAATGAAAAACTGTTTTTT. Translation gives CSVRDGTNEKLFF.

This clonotype appeared many times. This chain connects TRBV7-2 to TRBJ1-1; maybe TRBD1 (5 bases). V lost 4 bases and J 3 bases, leaving 12 bases between the germline ends. Germline values: CDR1 SGHTA, CDR2 FQGNSA. The CDR3 extends over 14 amino acids. The CDR3: CASSSRVLDTEAFF. CDR3 bases: TGTGCCAGCAGCTCCAGGGTCCTCGACACTGAAGCTTTCTTT.

A few counts support this clonotype. The CDR3 sequence is CAIRRGQGSGELFF. CDR3 bases: TGTGCCATCAGACGAGGACAGGGTTCCGGGGAGCTGTTTTTT. The chain carries TRBV10-3 and TRBJ2-2; 8 nucleotides match TRBD1. Germline CDR1 is ENHRY and CDR2 is SYGVKD. V lost 6 bases to trimming and J lost 6 bases; unmatched junction nucleotides: 6. This CDR3 is built from 14 residues.

The CDR3 region has the DNA TGTGCCAGCAGCCACATCAGGGGTTCTGACTATGGCTACACCTTC. Translation: CASSHIRGSDYGYTF. The rearrangement uses TRBV7-2 and TRBJ1-2, with D possibly matching TRBD1 (6 bases). With 5 bases removed from V and 3 bases from J, the gap between germline ends came to 16 bases. Germline CDR1 and CDR2: SGHTA and FQGNSA. This CDR3 has 15 residues.

The genes are TRBV30 and TRBJ1-1; TRBD1 aligns across 12 bases. Germline values: CDR1 GTSNPN, CDR2 SVGIG (reference sequence). The trim removed 8 bases at V and 6 bases at J, leaving 13 bases unmatched. There are 15 residues in the CDR3. The chain's CDR3 is CAGGQGAKGFAEAFF. In nucleotides, the CDR3 is TGTGCCGGGGGACAGGGGGCGAAGGGGTTCGCTGAAGCTTTCTTT.

This chain links TRBV6-1 with TRBJ2-2; no clear D gene. The CDR3 is 16 amino acids. The V and J ends lost 3 bases and 4 bases respectively, with 15 bases between them. Looked up from germline, CDR1 is MNHNS and CDR2 is SASEGT. CDR3 nucleotide sequence: TGTGCCAGCAGTGATTTGTTCGGCGACGGCACCGGGGAGCTGTTTTTT. The encoded protein is CASSDLFGDGTGELFF.

This clonotype has at least ten counts. The V gene is TRBV11-2, the J gene TRBJ2-2; perhaps TRBD2 as D (6 bases). Germline V gene lookup returns CDR1 SGHAT and CDR2 FQNNGV. The CDR3 sequence is 15 residues long. Between the trimmed V and J ends, which lost 2 bases and 5 bases, there was a span of 12 bases. CDR3 in DNA: TGTGCCAGCAGCTTAAACCCCGGGAGTACCGGGGAGCTGTTTTTT. Its translation is CASSLNPGSTGELFF.

This clonotype was picked up many times. CDR3 residues: CASSSGQGPYEQYF. The CDR3 nucleotides are TGCGCCAGCAGCTCGGGACAGGGGCCCTACGAGCAGTACTTC. The rearrangement uses TRBV5-1 and TRBJ2-7, with 10 bases identical to TRBD1. Germline values: CDR1 SGHRS, CDR2 YFSETQ. CDR3 length: 14 residues. Trimming at V came to 3 bases and at J to 2 bases, leaving 2 bases not matched to a gene.

This chain uses TRBV5-1 with TRBJ1-1; D remains unclear. V was shortened by 4 bases and J by 2 bases, with 15 bases between the two germline ends. Germline V gene lookup returns CDR1 SGHRS and CDR2 YFSETQ. This CDR3 has 15 amino acids. In DNA form, the CDR3 reads TGCGCCAGCAGCGCCTGGTATGAGGCCAACACTGAAGCTTTCTTT. Its protein product is CASSAWYEANTEAFF.

The V gene is TRBV30, the J gene TRBJ1-6; D ambiguous. Germline V lookup: CDR1 GTSNPN, CDR2 SVGIG (reference sequence). With 0 bases removed from V and 10 bases from J, the gap between germline ends came to 13 bases. The CDR3 totals 14 residues. The DNA for the CDR3 is TGTGCCTGGAGTGTAACTGGGGATGGGTCACCCCTCCACTTT. It codes for CAWSVTGDGSPLHF. Looking up the rest from reference TRBV30 and TRBJ1-6 gives the full variable domain: SQTIHQWPATLVQPVGSPLSLECTVEGTSNPNLYWYRQAAGRGLQLLFYSVGIGQISSEVPQNLSASRPQDRQFILSSKKLLLSDSGFYLCAWSVTGDGSPLHFGNGTRLTVT.

To note about this clonotype: The junction shows a germline mismatch at one end, possibly a read error. This chain connects TRBV12-3 or TRBV12-4 to TRBJ2-5, with D unresolved. The CDR3 has 11 amino acids. The CDR3 nucleotides read TGTGCCAGCCGTTTCCAAGAGACCCAGTACTTC. Protein sequence: CASRFQETQYF.

This clonotype has a handful of counts. The genes are TRBV6-2 or TRBV6-3 and TRBJ2-7; 10 positions match TRBD1. V was clipped by 1 base and J by 2 bases; unmatched bases: 8. This CDR3 is built from 17 residues. Germline V gene lookup returns CDR1 MNHEY and CDR2 SVGEGT. Here the CDR3 reads CASSYLPGQGITYEQYF. The CDR3 DNA reads TGTGCCAGCAGTTACTTACCGGGACAGGGGATTACCTACGAGCAGTACTTC.

The chain carries TRBV7-2 and TRBJ2-7; D is unresolved. This CDR3 is 15 amino acids long. Germline V gives CDR1 SGHTA, CDR2 FQGNSA. Deletions cut 5 bases from V and 2 bases from J, with 16 bases between. The chain's CDR3 is CASSPGAIFTYEQYF. The CDR3 DNA reads TGTGCCAGCAGCCCAGGAGCCATTTTTACCTACGAGCAGTACTTC.

This clonotype occurred a few times. This chain uses TRBV29-1 with TRBJ2-2; TRBD2 matches 9 bases. Germline trimming cut 4 bases from V and 4 bases from J; bases unmatched to any gene: 7. The length of the CDR3 is 15 residues. CDR1 is SQVTM, CDR2 ANQGSEA, per germline. The CDR3 spells CSVVPSGTITGELFF. CDR3 in DNA: TGCAGCGTTGTACCTAGCGGGACCATCACCGGGGAGCTGTTTTTT.

The chain joins TRBV12-3 or TRBV12-4 to TRBJ2-2, with 10 bases fitting TRBD1. The CDR3 spans 15 residues. After removal of 6 bases from V and 4 bases from J, the junction contained 5 bases not matched to a gene. CDR3 region: CASRRQGASTGELFF. CDR3 DNA sequence: TGTGCCAGCAGACGACAGGGGGCGAGCACCGGGGAGCTGTTTTTT.

This clonotype showed up just a few times. CDR3 DNA sequence: TGTGCCAGCAGCCAGCTGCAGGGGGGCTTCGGATACAATGAGCAGTTCTTC. It yields the protein CASSQLQGGFGYNEQFF. The genes are TRBV14 and TRBJ2-1, with D maybe TRBD1 (7 bases). The CDR3 contains 17 residues. V dropped 3 bases and J dropped 4 bases, with 19 bases sitting between them. The germline CDR1 and CDR2 sequences are SGHDN and FVKESK. Full variable domain (missing parts from reference TRBV14 and TRBJ2-1): EAGVTQFPSHSVIEKGQTVTLRCDPISGHDNLYWYRRVMGKEIKFLLHFVKESKQDESGMPNNRFLAERTGGTYSTLKVQPAELEDSGVYFCASSQLQGGFGYNEQFFGPGTRLTVL.

This clonotype was recorded many times. This chain joins TRBV5-8 and TRBJ1-2, with TRBD1 identical over 7 bases. This CDR3 has 16 residues. CDR1 is SGHTS, CDR2 YDEGEE, per germline. V gave up 1 base and J gave up 0 bases; unmatched junction bases: 6. CDR3 region: CASSLFQGEANYGYTF. In DNA, the CDR3 is TGTGCCAGCAGCTTGTTCCAGGGGGAAGCTAACTATGGCTACACCTTC. The full variable domain, in which reference TRBV5-8 and TRBJ1-2 provide the parts outside the CDR3, is EAGVTQSPTHLIKTRGQQATLRCSPISGHTSVYWYQQALGLGLQFLLWYDEGEERNRGNFPPRFSGRQFPNYSSELNVNALELEDSALYLCASSLFQGEANYGYTFGSGTRLTVV.

This clonotype appeared many times. The rearrangement joins TRBV12-3 or TRBV12-4 to TRBJ2-3; the D is unclear. CDR3 length: 14 residues. Trimming pared 2 bases from V and 2 bases from J, leaving 8 bases between. The CDR3 reads CASSLRQFTDTQYF. The CDR3 nucleotides read TGTGCCAGCAGTTTACGCCAGTTCACAGATACGCAGTATTTT.

This clonotype was detected ten times or more. V usage is TRBV28 and J usage is TRBJ2-7; D is undetermined. This CDR3 is 15 amino acids long. Trimming pared 6 bases from V and 0 bases from J, leaving 15 bases between. CDR1 MDHEN and CDR2 SYDVKM come from the germline V gene. The CDR3 is CASSTTGLGSYEQYF. CDR3 coding DNA: TGTGCCAGCAGCACCACGGGTCTCGGCTCCTACGAGCAGTACTTC.

This clonotype was counted many times. This chain joins TRBV20-1 and TRBJ2-7; D perhaps matches TRBD2 (6 bases). From germline, CDR1 is DFQATT and CDR2 SNEGSKA (reference sequence). This CDR3 comprises 15 residues. With 1 base removed from V and 0 bases from J, the gap between germline ends came to 13 bases. CDR3: CSARAGTGNSYEQYF. CDR3 nucleotide sequence: TGCAGTGCTAGAGCAGGGACTGGAAACTCCTACGAGCAGTACTTC.

This sequence joins TRBV29-1 and TRBJ2-7; TRBD2 aligns across 8 bases. Germline V gives CDR1 SQVTM, CDR2 ANQGSEA. The CDR3 has 12 amino acids. Trimming took 3 bases from V and 13 from J; bases not matched to a gene: 11. CDR3 region: CSVEFLGGGRYF. In DNA, the CDR3 is TGCAGCGTTGAGTTCCTCGGGGGGGGGAGATACTTC.